This passage covers 18 T cell receptor beta chains from one sample sequenced in a study of CD8+CD57+ T cells in acquired aplastic anemia. Template material for TCR beta VDJ and CDR3 profiling consisted of genomic DNA. TCRdb passed the reads through MiXCR, listing each CDR3 protein once. This sample carries under 200,000 distinct CDR3 sequences, 70% to 80% of them seen once, and the ten largest clones take about 50%. Patients who underwent sequencing had shown CD8+CD57+ cell expansion by flow cytometry. Sequencing was done on a sample of sorted CD4+, CD8+, or CD8+CD57+ T cells (not recorded which) from PBMCs. The source of these receptors is a human donor with aplastic anemia.

DNA of the CDR3: TGTGCCAGCACGCTGCAGGGGACCTACGAGCAGTACTTC. Encoded protein: CASTLQGTYEQYF. This chain links TRBV6-1 with TRBJ2-7, with D maybe TRBD1 (6 bases). This CDR3 region has 13 residues. Deletions cut 7 bases from V and 2 bases from J, with 12 bases between. Germline lookup yields CDR1 MNHNS and CDR2 SASEGT.

J is TRBJ2-1 and V is TRBV4-2, with D perhaps matching TRBD2 (6 bases). The CDR3 length is 17 residues. CDR1 and CDR2 from the germline V gene are LGHNA and YNFKEQ. The V gene lost 0 bases and the J gene lost 0 bases, with 12 bases spanning the gap. The CDR3 DNA sequence: TGTGCCAGCAGCCAAGATGTCGCCGGGAGCTCCTACAATGAGCAGTTCTTC. Its translation: CASSQDVAGSSYNEQFF.

The genes are TRBV29-1 and TRBJ2-2; no reliable D call. The CDR3 sequence is 14 residues long. Per germline, CDR1 SQVTM and CDR2 ANQGSEA. V was pared by 4 bases and J by 0 bases, with 9 bases between. In DNA form, the CDR3 reads TGCAGCGTTGGACGAGGTGCGAACACCGGGGAGCTGTTTTTT. It yields the protein CSVGRGANTGELFF.

V usage is TRBV5-1 and J usage is TRBJ2-7; perhaps TRBD1 as D (5 bases). CDR1 is SGHRS, CDR2 YFSETQ, per germline. Trimming stripped 7 bases from V and 1 base from J, with 9 bases between. The length of the CDR3 is 12 residues. CDR3 amino acids: CASGAVSYEQYF. In nucleotides, the CDR3 is TGCGCCAGCGGGGCCGTTTCCTACGAGCAGTACTTC.

This clonotype was picked up one time. The chain combines TRBV7-3 with TRBJ2-1; a possible D gene is TRBD2 (5 bases). V dropped 8 bases and J dropped 1 base, with 9 bases sitting between them. Germline assignment: CDR1 SGHTA and CDR2 FQGTGA. The CDR3 consists of 13 residues. The CDR3 here is CASGEGSYNEQFF. CDR3 DNA: TGTGCCAGCGGAGAGGGATCCTACAATGAGCAGTTCTTC. Looking up the rest from reference TRBV7-3 and TRBJ2-1 gives the full variable domain: GAGVSQTPSNKVTEKGKYVELRCDPISGHTALYWYRQSLGQGPEFLIYFQGTGAADDSGLPNDRFFAVRPEGSVSTLKIQRTERGDSAVYLCASGEGSYNEQFFGPGTRLTVL.

The chain has TRBV9 and TRBJ2-4; 11 nucleotides line up with TRBD2. Germline CDR1 reads SGDLS; CDR2 reads YYNGEE. V trimming: 1 base; J trimming: 8 bases; junction bases outside the gene matches: 11. The CDR3 loop spans 17 amino acids. This chain's CDR3 is CASSVSTSGSGWDIQYF. The CDR3 region has the DNA TGTGCCAGCAGCGTATCCACTAGCGGGAGTGGTTGGGACATTCAGTACTTC.

This chain links TRBV10-2 with TRBJ2-7; D possibly matches TRBD1 or TRBD2 (6 bases each). The CDR3 has 14 amino acids. Trimming removed 2 bases from V and 6 bases from J, with 14 bases in between. The germline V gene has CDR1 WSHSY and CDR2 SAAADI. The CDR3 bases are TGCGCCAGCAGTGAGCCCCTCGGAGGGGGCGAGCAGTACTTC. It encodes CASSEPLGGGEQYF.

CDR3 nucleotides: TGCGCCAGTTCGAGCGGGGAATACAATGAGCAGTATTTT. Translation: CASSSGEYNEQYF. This chain uses TRBV10-2 with TRBJ2-3; TRBD2 aligns across 7 bases. V lost 9 bases and J lost 11; bases outside the gene matches: 14. CDR3 length equals 13 residues. In germline, CDR1 is WSHSY, CDR2 SAAADI.

The V gene is TRBV7-8, the J gene TRBJ2-1, with 7 bases lining up with TRBD1. The trim removed 5 bases at V and 2 bases at J, leaving 12 bases unmatched. The CDR3 length is 17 residues. Germline CDR1 SGHVS, CDR2 FQNEAQ. The CDR3 spells CASSPLTGSPPYNEQFF. Written as DNA, the CDR3 is TGTGCCAGCAGCCCACTGACAGGGAGCCCACCCTACAATGAGCAGTTCTTC.

This rearrangement joins TRBV7-8 to TRBJ1-2; maybe TRBD1 (5 bases). This CDR3 has 13 amino acids. The V end was cut by 1 base, the J end by 10 bases, with 13 bases between. Per germline, CDR1 SGHVS and CDR2 FQNEAQ. Here the CDR3 DNA reads TGTGCCAGCAGCTTAGATCCGGGGGGACCCTACACCTTC. Translation gives CASSLDPGGPYTF.

DNA for the CDR3: TGTGCCAGCAGACCGCCTGGGAGGGCCACAGATACGCAGTATTTT. It is translated as CASRPPGRATDTQYF. The rearrangement links TRBV11-2 to TRBJ2-3; TRBD2 agrees at 7 bases. V was pared by 6 bases and J by 2 bases, with 8 bases of the junction left unmatched. The CDR3 runs 15 residues. CDR1 is SGHAT, CDR2 FQNNGV, per germline.

This chain joins TRBV29-1 and TRBJ2-7, with TRBD2 matching 11 bases. Germline V gene sequence: CDR1 SQVTM, CDR2 ANQGSEA. V lost 5 bases to trimming and J lost 7 bases; unmatched junction nucleotides: 16. The CDR3 runs to 16 residues. CDR3 sequence: CSVPSPGTSGPSEQYF. DNA for the CDR3: TGCAGCGTTCCAAGCCCCGGGACTAGCGGACCCTCGGAGCAGTACTTC.

This clonotype came up once. The rearrangement links TRBV20-1 to TRBJ2-7, with TRBD2 matching over 7 bases. The CDR3 runs 15 residues. Germline V lookup: CDR1 DFQATT, CDR2 SNEGSKA (reference sequence). V dropped 1 base and J dropped 7; count of bases not matched to a gene: 13. The CDR3 sequence: CSARVPDSGLPEQYF. The CDR3 DNA follows: TGCAGTGCTAGAGTACCAGACTCGGGACTACCAGAGCAGTACTTC.

The chain joins TRBV9 to TRBJ2-1; D gene unclear. Germline-derived CDR1 and CDR2 are SGDLS and YYNGEE. Trimming removed 0 bases at V and 4 bases at J, with 2 bases between. The CDR3 loop spans 12 amino acids. CDR3 sequence: CASSVDYNEQFF. CDR3 DNA: TGTGCCAGCAGCGTAGATTACAATGAGCAGTTCTTC. Full variable domain (rest looked up from reference TRBV9 and TRBJ2-1): DSGVTQTPKHLITATGQRVTLRCSPRSGDLSVYWYQQSLDQGLQFLIQYYNGEERAKGNILERFSAQQFPDLHSELNLSSLELGDSALYFCASSVDYNEQFFGPGTRLTVL.

The chain recombines TRBV19 with TRBJ2-1, with 11 positions matching TRBD2. Trimming took 5 bases from V and 0 from J; bases not matched to a gene: 3. CDR1 and CDR2 from the germline V gene are LNHDA and SQIVND (reference sequence). The CDR3 contains 16 residues. This chain's CDR3 is CASSPSGRSSYNEQFF. As DNA, the CDR3 is TGTGCCAGTAGTCCTAGCGGGAGGAGCTCCTACAATGAGCAGTTCTTC. The entire variable domain, with the rest obtained from reference TRBV19 and TRBJ2-1, is as follows: DGGITQSPKYLFRKEGQNVTLSCEQNLNHDAMYWYRQDPGQGLRLIYYSQIVNDFQKGDIAEGYSVSREKKESFPLTVTSAQKNPTAFYLCASSPSGRSSYNEQFFGPGTRLTVL.

In its sample, this clonotype was seen once. V and J are TRBV25-1 and TRBJ2-2, with TRBD2 identical over 8 bases. Germline V CDR1 and CDR2: MGHDK, SYGVNS. This CDR3 has 17 residues. The junction had 14 bases not matched to a gene; V was cut back by 3 bases and J by 8 bases. CDR3 bases: TGTGCCAGCAGTGATCCGGGGGGGAATTCCGACGCGGGGGAGCTGTTTTTT. Its translation is CASSDPGGNSDAGELFF.

As DNA, the CDR3 is TGTGCCAGCAGCGGCCCGGGACGGCACTTTGAAAAACTGTTTTTT. Translation: CASSGPGRHFEKLFF. The chain joins TRBV7-9 to TRBJ1-4, with D maybe TRBD1 (5 bases). Germline loops: CDR1 SEHNR, CDR2 FQNEAQ (reference sequence). This CDR3 region has 15 residues. V lost 5 bases and J lost 7, with 17 bases in between.

This clonotype has a single count. In nucleotides, the CDR3 is TGTGCCAGTACTATCACCCTGCGGGCCAAGGACATTCAGTACTTC. It specifies CASTITLRAKDIQYF. The V gene is TRBV19, the J gene TRBJ2-4, with D tentatively TRBD2 (5 bases). The germline V and J ends were trimmed by 7 bases and 8 bases, with 21 bases remaining between them. Germline CDR1 LNHDA, CDR2 SQIVND (reference sequence). The CDR3 totals 15 residues. The whole variable domain, filled in from reference TRBV19 and TRBJ2-4, reads DGGITQSPKYLFRKEGQNVTLSCEQNLNHDAMYWYRQDPGQGLRLIYYSQIVNDFQKGDIAEGYSVSREKKESFPLTVTSAQKNPTAFYLCASTITLRAKDIQYFGAGTRLSVL.